This note documents a single TCR beta chain sequence. Patients between 18 and 65 years old had hyperthyroidism, newly diagnosed and lasting under 2 months. CDR1 is ENHRY, CDR2 SYGVKD, per germline. The CDR3 is 18 amino acids. The ends lost 10 bases at V and 0 bases at J; junction bases unmatched: 15. The data derive from a study of T cells in Graves' hyperthyroidism and ophthalmopathy. Amplification yielded TCR beta CDR3 regions, with RNA transcripts as the source. Initially, a first-round RT-PCR of the TCR CDR3 employed the HTBI primer set. TCRdb processed the multiplex PCR reads anew with MiXCR; each CDR3 protein has one entry. The table has nearly 750,000 distinct CDR3 sequences, 30% to 40% seen once.

The specimen was blood. The source of this sequence is a woman aged 40 to 49 with Graves' hyperthyroidism. The genes are TRBV10-3 and TRBJ2-2, with 9 bases lining up with TRBD2. In DNA form, the CDR3 reads TGTGCCAGTAAACCAGCTAGCGGGATACCAGCGAACACCGGGGAGCTGTTTTTT. Its protein is CASKPASGIPANTGELFF.